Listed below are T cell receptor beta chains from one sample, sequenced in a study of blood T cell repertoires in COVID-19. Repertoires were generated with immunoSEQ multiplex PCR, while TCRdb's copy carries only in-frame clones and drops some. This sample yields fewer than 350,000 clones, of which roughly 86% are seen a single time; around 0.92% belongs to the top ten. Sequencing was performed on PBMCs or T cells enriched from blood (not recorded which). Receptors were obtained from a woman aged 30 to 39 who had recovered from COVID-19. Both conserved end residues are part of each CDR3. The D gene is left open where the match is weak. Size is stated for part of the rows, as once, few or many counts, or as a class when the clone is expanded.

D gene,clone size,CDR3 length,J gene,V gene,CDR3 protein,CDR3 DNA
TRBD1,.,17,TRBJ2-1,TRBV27,CASSLKSADRGYNEQFF,TGTGCCAGCAGTTTAAAAAGTGCGGACAGGGGGTACAATGAGCAGTTCTTC
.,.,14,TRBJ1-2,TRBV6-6,CASSYTRGVDGYTF,TGTGCCAGCAGTTACACCCGGGGGGTTGATGGCTACACCTTC
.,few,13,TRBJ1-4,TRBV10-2,CASRQSPNEKLFF,TGCGCCAGTAGACAGTCCCCGAATGAAAAACTGTTTTTT
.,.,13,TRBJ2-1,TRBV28,CASSQIRDGEQFF,TGTGCCAGCAGTCAAATCCGGGATGGTGAGCAGTTCTTC
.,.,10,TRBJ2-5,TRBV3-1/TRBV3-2,CASSQDRRNF,TGTGCCAGCAGCCAAGATCGGAGGAACTTC
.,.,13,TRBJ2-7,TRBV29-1,CSVELGAWNEQYF,TGCAGCGTTGAACTGGGGGCTTGGAACGAGCAGTACTTC
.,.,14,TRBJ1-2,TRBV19,CASSPGIQNYGYTF,TGTGCCAGTAGCCCCGGGATCCAAAACTATGGCTACACCTTC
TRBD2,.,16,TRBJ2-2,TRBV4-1,CASSPTSGRSPGELFF,TGCGCCAGCAGCCCGACTAGCGGGAGGTCACCCGGGGAGCTGTTTTTT
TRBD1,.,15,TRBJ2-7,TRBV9,CASSVGQGATYEQYF,TGTGCCAGCAGCGTAGGACAGGGAGCCACCTACGAGCAGTACTTC
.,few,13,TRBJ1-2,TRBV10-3,CAISENTLYGYTF,TGTGCCATCAGTGAAAACACCCTCTATGGCTACACCTTC
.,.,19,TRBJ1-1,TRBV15,CATSRDRRRAETLNTEAFF,TGTGCCACCAGCAGAGATCGTAGGAGGGCAGAGACCCTGAACACTGAAGCTTTCTTT
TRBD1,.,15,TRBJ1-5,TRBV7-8,CASSSTGDRAQPQHF,TGTGCCAGCAGCTCAACAGGGGATAGGGCTCAGCCCCAGCATTTT
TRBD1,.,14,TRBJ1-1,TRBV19,CASSANRGPTEAFF,TGTGCCAGTAGCGCAAACAGGGGTCCCACTGAAGCTTTCTTT
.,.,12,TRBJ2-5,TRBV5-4,CASSLSTETQYF,TGTGCCAGCAGCCTTAGTACCGAGACCCAGTACTTC
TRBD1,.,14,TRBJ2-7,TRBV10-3,CAISDGTGLYEQYF,TGTGCCATCAGTGATGGGACAGGCCTTTACGAGCAGTACTTC
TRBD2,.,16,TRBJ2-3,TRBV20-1,CSASARLAGATDTQYF,TGCAGTGCTAGTGCCCGGCTAGCGGGGGCCACAGATACGCAGTATTTT
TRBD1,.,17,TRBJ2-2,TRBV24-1,CATSDLGGQTNTGELFF,TGTGCCACCAGTGATTTGGGGGGACAGACGAACACCGGGGAGCTGTTTTTT
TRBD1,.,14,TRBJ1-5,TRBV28,CASSSTGVSQPQHF,TGTGCCAGCAGTTCGACAGGGGTCTCTCAGCCCCAGCATTTT
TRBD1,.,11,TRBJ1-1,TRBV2,CASRGTGQAFF,TGTGCCAGCAGAGGGACAGGCCAAGCTTTCTTT
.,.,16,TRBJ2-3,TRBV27,CASSSFRRGRGDTQYF,TGTGCCAGCAGTTCTTTTAGGAGGGGGCGGGGAGATACGCAGTATTTT
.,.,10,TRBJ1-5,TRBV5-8,CASSLGSGHF,TGTGCCAGCAGCTTGGGGTCCGGGCATTTT
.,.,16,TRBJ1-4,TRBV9,CASSGPGGTTNEKLFF,TGTGCCAGCAGCGGCCCAGGCGGGACAACTAATGAAAAACTGTTTTTT
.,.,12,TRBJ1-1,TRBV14,CASSQDRAVAFF,TGTGCCAGCAGCCAAGACAGGGCGGTAGCTTTCTTT
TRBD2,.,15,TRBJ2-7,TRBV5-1,CASSLGLAGVIEQYF,TGCGCCAGCAGCTTAGGACTAGCGGGAGTCATTGAGCAGTACTTC
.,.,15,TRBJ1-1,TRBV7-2,CASRLSGGARTEAFF,TGTGCCAGCAGACTCAGTGGGGGGGCGAGGACTGAAGCTTTCTTT
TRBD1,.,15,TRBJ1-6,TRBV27,CASSLRDRGRFRLHF,TGTGCCAGCAGTTTAAGGGACAGGGGACGTTTTCGCCTCCACTTT
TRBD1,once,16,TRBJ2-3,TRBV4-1,CASSRQTGGATDTQYF,TGCGCCAGCAGCCGCCAGACAGGGGGCGCCACAGATACGCAGTATTTT
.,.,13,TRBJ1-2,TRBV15,CATSRDYTEGYTF,TGTGCCACCAGCAGAGATTATACGGAGGGCTACACCTTC
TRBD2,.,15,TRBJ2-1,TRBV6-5,CASSYLRGGLNEQFF,TGTGCCAGCAGTTACCTCCGGGGGGGCCTCAATGAGCAGTTCTTC
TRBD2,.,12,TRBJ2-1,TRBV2,CASSEELAGQFF,TGTGCCAGCAGTGAAGAATTAGCGGGGCAGTTCTTC
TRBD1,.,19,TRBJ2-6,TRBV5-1,CASNRLGGQGPSGANVLTF,TGCGCCAGCAACCGCCTGGGGGGACAGGGACCCTCTGGGGCCAACGTCCTGACTTTC
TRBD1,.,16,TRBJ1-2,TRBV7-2,CASSLETGTGLYGYTF,TGTGCCAGCAGCTTAGAGACCGGGACAGGACTCTATGGCTACACCTTC
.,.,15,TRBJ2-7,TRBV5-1,CASSLRGTEVAEQYF,TGCGCCAGCAGCTTGCGGGGGACAGAGGTCGCCGAGCAGTACTTC
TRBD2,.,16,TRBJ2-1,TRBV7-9,CASTPPGGSSYNEQFF,TGTGCCAGCACCCCCCCCGGCGGGAGCTCCTACAATGAGCAGTTCTTC
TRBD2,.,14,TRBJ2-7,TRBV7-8,CASSSQTSRGEQYF,TGTGCCAGCAGCTCGCAGACTAGCCGAGGCGAGCAGTACTTC
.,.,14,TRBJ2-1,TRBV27,CASSVPPTYNEQFF,TGTGCCAGCAGTGTACCTCCTACTTACAATGAGCAGTTCTTC
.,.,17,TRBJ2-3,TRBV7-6,CASSLVGGPTIADTQYF,TGTGCCAGCAGCTTAGTGGGGGGACCCACGATCGCAGATACGCAGTATTTT
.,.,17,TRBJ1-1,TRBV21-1,CASSRVRGDRNGAEAFF,TGTGCCAGCAGCAGAGTTCGGGGAGACCGAAACGGGGCTGAAGCTTTCTTT
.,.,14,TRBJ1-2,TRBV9,CASSVGTQNYGYTF,TGTGCCAGCAGCGTAGGGACACAGAACTATGGCTACACCTTC
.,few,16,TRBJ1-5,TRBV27,CASSFLGSGGYQPQHF,TGTGCCAGCAGTTTCTTGGGGTCGGGGGGGTATCAGCCCCAGCATTTT
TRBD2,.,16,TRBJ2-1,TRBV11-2,CASSSPSSGSSSRQFF,TGTGCCAGCAGCTCACCATCTAGCGGCTCATCAAGTAGGCAGTTCTTC
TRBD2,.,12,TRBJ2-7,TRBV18,CAAGGSVDEQYF,TGTGCCGCGGGAGGGTCTGTCGACGAGCAGTACTTC
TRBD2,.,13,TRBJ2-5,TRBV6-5,CASSRGGWETQYF,TGTGCCAGCAGTCGCGGGGGTTGGGAGACCCAGTACTTC
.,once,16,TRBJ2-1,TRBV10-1,CASSESTANSYNEQFF,TGCGCCAGCAGTGAGTCCACAGCCAACTCCTACAATGAGCAGTTCTTC
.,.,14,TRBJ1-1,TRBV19,CASSPRTRNTEAFF,TGTGCCAGTAGTCCCCGGACACGGAACACTGAAGCTTTCTTT